This T cell receptor (beta chain) was identified in a study of T cell repertoires in cytomegalovirus infection. Overall study: HLA-B-restricted CMV epitopes that are well studied were used alongside recently identified HLA-C-restricted ones.

V shed 1 base and J shed 7 bases, with 14 bases lying between them. This CDR3 spans 16 amino acids. Germline CDR1 and CDR2: MDHEN and SYDVKM. On this clonotype: The target antigen is unknown.

TCRdb passed the reads through MiXCR, listing each CDR3 protein once. Altogether 900,000 to 950,000 distinct CDR3 sequences are present, around 31% being singletons, with the ten largest covering more than 13%. The clonotype comes from a human donor in good health (CMV status not recorded). Some clones in this sample may be carry-over from other donors' samples. The chain has TRBV28 and TRBJ1-6, with D perhaps matching TRBD1 (6 bases). The specimen comprised cultured CD8+ T cells from PBMCs, sampled from culture after CMV antigen stimulation. The CDR3: CASSLLVGGGNSPLHF. The CDR3 DNA sequence: TGTGCCAGCAGTTTATTGGTAGGGGGGGGCAATTCACCCCTCCACTTT.